What follows are 26 T cell receptor beta chains derived from one specimen sequenced in a study of blood T cell repertoires in COVID-19. The assay was immunoSEQ multiplex PCR, and TCRdb's table has in-frame clones only and misses some. The sample consists of about 69,000 clones, less than 85% of them appearing once. Sequencing was done on a sample of peripheral blood. These receptors all stem from a man aged 50 to 59 with COVID-19, enrolled during active disease.

J is TRBJ2-5 and V is TRBV2; 9 nucleotides agree with TRBD2. CDR1 is SNHLY and CDR2 is FYNNEI in the germline V gene. This CDR3 has 15 amino acids. J was trimmed by 0 bases and V by 4 bases; bases with no gene match: 3. The CDR3 sequence is CASSVSGGNQETQYF. For the CDR3, the DNA is TGTGCCAGCAGTGTTAGCGGGGGAAACCAAGAGACCCAGTACTTC.

This chain uses TRBV6-5 with TRBJ2-1; 11 nucleotides agree with TRBD2. The trim removed 4 bases at V and 8 bases at J, leaving 4 bases unmatched. The CDR3 runs 14 residues. Germline assignment: CDR1 MNHEY and CDR2 SVGAGI. The CDR3 loop reads CASSFSGGADEQFF. For the CDR3, the DNA is TGTGCCAGCAGTTTTAGCGGGGGGGCAGATGAGCAGTTCTTC.

This chain links TRBV7-9 with TRBJ2-2; weak D call: TRBD1 (6 bases). Trimming left V 8 bases short and J 2 bases short, with 15 bases between. The CDR3 spans 15 residues. Germline V lookup: CDR1 SEHNR, CDR2 FQNEAQ (reference sequence). The CDR3 DNA sequence: TGTGCCAGCCCCTACCAGGACAGAAACACCGGGGAGCTGTTTTTT. It translates to CASPYQDRNTGELFF. The full variable domain, with the rest looked up from reference TRBV7-9 and TRBJ2-2, is DTGVSQNPRHKITKRGQNVTFRCDPISEHNRLYWYRQTLGQGPEFLTYFQNEAQLEKSRLLSDRFSAERPKGSFSTLEIQRTEQGDSAMYLCASPYQDRNTGELFFGEGSRLTVL.

The chain links TRBV10-3 to TRBJ1-1, with D tentatively TRBD1 (6 bases). The CDR3 length is 12 residues. Germline V lookup: CDR1 ENHRY, CDR2 SYGVKD. Trimming took 8 bases from V and 9 from J, leaving 16 bases between them. The CDR3 reads CAIRDNRDQAFF. The CDR3 DNA follows: TGTGCCATCCGGGACAATAGAGACCAAGCTTTCTTT.

The chain uses TRBV7-9 and TRBJ1-5, with D possibly TRBD1 on 5 matching bases. The CDR3 is 16 residues long. The V gene's germline CDR1 is SEHNR and CDR2 FQNEAQ (reference sequence). The germline V and J ends were trimmed by 1 base and 4 bases, with 14 bases remaining between them. CDR3 region: CASSLGAGSENQPQHF. In nucleotides, the CDR3 is TGTGCCAGCAGCTTAGGGGCAGGGTCTGAGAATCAGCCCCAGCATTTT.

CDR3: CASRGGSNQPQHF. DNA for the CDR3: TGTGCCAGCAGGGGGGGGAGCAATCAGCCCCAGCATTTT. The chain carries TRBV2 and TRBJ1-5; D might be TRBD1 (5 bases). The CDR3 consists of 13 residues. Looked up from germline, CDR1 is SNHLY and CDR2 is FYNNEI. V gave up 6 bases and J gave up 1 base, with 7 bases separating them.

The V gene is TRBV30, the J gene TRBJ1-1; tentatively, D is TRBD1 (6 bases). The ends were cut back, 7 bases at V and 6 bases at J, with 15 bases in the middle. CDR3 length: 12 residues. Germline V gene sequence: CDR1 GTSNPN, CDR2 SVGIG (reference sequence). The CDR3 sequence is CASSKGGPEAFF. CDR3 DNA sequence: TGTGCCTCCTCGAAAGGGGGACCTGAAGCTTTCTTT.

The chain employs TRBV9 and TRBJ2-2, with TRBD1 matching 9 bases. From germline, CDR1 is SGDLS and CDR2 YYNGEE. This CDR3 is built from 15 residues. The ends lost 3 bases at V and 4 bases at J; junction bases unmatched: 4. CDR3 in amino acids: CASSAGTGTTGELFF. The CDR3, as DNA: TGTGCCAGCAGCGCGGGGACAGGGACCACCGGGGAGCTGTTTTTT.

The chain is built from TRBV12-3 or TRBV12-4 and TRBJ2-7, with 7 nucleotides matching TRBD2. This CDR3 is 12 amino acids long. V shed 6 bases and J 3 bases; nucleotides not matched to a gene: 2. CDR3 DNA: TGTGCCAGCAGCCCGGGGGGCTACGAGCAGTACTTC. It specifies CASSPGGYEQYF.

Worth noting for this clone: Other DNA variants within this sample encode the same CDR3. This rearrangement joins TRBV20-1 to TRBJ2-3; D is undetermined. Germline V CDR1 and CDR2: DFQATT, SNEGSKA (reference sequence). V was shortened by 6 bases and J by 3 bases, with 7 bases between the two germline ends. CDR3 size: 11 residues. The CDR3 spells CSAPFTDTQYF. DNA of the CDR3: TGCAGTGCCCCTTTTACAGATACGCAGTATTTT.

The V gene is TRBV18, the J gene TRBJ2-3; unclear D gene. Germline values: CDR1 KGHSH, CDR2 LQKENI. The CDR3 sequence is 12 residues long. V lost 4 bases and J lost 2, with 4 bases in between. The chain's CDR3 is CASSRDTDTQYF. The CDR3 nucleotides are TGTGCCAGCTCACGAGACACAGATACGCAGTATTTT.

CDR3 amino acids: CASSSRGPSTNTEAFF. The CDR3 DNA follows: TGTGCCAGCTCTTCGAGGGGGCCAAGCACGAACACTGAAGCTTTCTTT. The chain combines TRBV18 with TRBJ1-1; TRBD1 aligns across 7 bases. Trimming at V came to 6 bases and at J to 1 base, leaving 11 bases not matched to a gene. This CDR3 is 16 amino acids long. The germline V gene has CDR1 KGHSH and CDR2 LQKENI. The variable domain in full, with the rest retrieved from reference TRBV18 and TRBJ1-1, is NAGVMQNPRHLVRRRGQEARLRCSPMKGHSHVYWYRQLPEEGLKFMVYLQKENIIDESGMPKERFSAEFPKEGPSILRIQQVVRGDSAAYFCASSSRGPSTNTEAFFGQGTRLTVV.

The rearrangement uses TRBV6-4 and TRBJ1-2; D may be TRBD1 (6 bases). V shed 1 base and J shed 7 bases, with 28 bases lying between them. The CDR3 consists of 19 residues. The V gene's germline CDR1 is MRHNA and CDR2 SNTAGT. The CDR3 nucleotides are TGTGCCAGCAGTGACTTCCCTACGGCAGGGGTTGTATTATCGCGTGGCTACACCTTC. Protein sequence: CASSDFPTAGVVLSRGYTF.

The chain employs TRBV7-2 and TRBJ1-2; 9 nucleotides line up with TRBD1. This CDR3 spans 14 amino acids. J was trimmed by 7 bases and V by 3 bases; bases with no gene match: 6. Per germline, CDR1 SGHTA and CDR2 FQGNSA. The CDR3 protein is CASSFGTGIGGYTF. The CDR3 DNA is TGTGCCAGCAGCTTTGGGACAGGGATTGGTGGCTACACCTTC.

This clone was picked up one time. The V gene is TRBV21-1, the J gene TRBJ1-1. TRBV21-1 is flagged as a pseudogene. This CDR3 is 15 amino acids long. CDR3 DNA: TGTGCCAGCAGCCCCGCCCCGGGGGGAGACACTGAAGCTTTCTTT. Amino acids: CASSPAPGGDTEAFF.

This chain uses TRBV12-3 or TRBV12-4 with TRBJ1-2; possible D gene TRBD1, 5 bases. This CDR3 spans 13 amino acids. V was cut by 3 bases and J by 9 bases, with 14 bases left in between. This chain's CDR3 is CASSFIGGVSYTF. The CDR3 bases are TGTGCCAGCAGTTTCATCGGGGGTGTGAGCTACACCTTC.

V usage is TRBV19 and J usage is TRBJ2-2, with a weak D call TRBD1 (5 bases). V lost 1 base to trimming and J lost 7 bases, with 16 bases between them. The CDR3 is made up of 16 amino acids. Germline CDR1 reads LNHDA; CDR2 reads SQIVND (reference sequence). CDR3 DNA: TGTGCCAGTAGTATAGTTAGGACAAATGCCGGCGGGGAGCTGTTTTTT. It encodes CASSIVRTNAGGELFF.

The CDR3 loop is CASSKTGEPGNTIYF. The CDR3 DNA reads as TGTGCCAGCAGTAAAACAGGGGAACCTGGAAACACCATATATTTT. This chain joins TRBV7-6 and TRBJ1-3; TRBD1 matches 7 bases. The germline V gene encodes CDR1 SGHVS and CDR2 FNYEAQ. The length of the CDR3 is 15 residues. Unmatched junction bases numbered 7, after V lost 6 bases and J lost 2 bases. Variable domain in full (rest from reference TRBV7-6 and TRBJ1-3): GAGVSQSPRYKVTKRGQDVALRCDPISGHVSLYWYRQALGQGPEFLTYFNYEAQQDKSGLPNDRFSAERPEGSISTLTIQRTEQRDSAMYRCASSKTGEPGNTIYFGEGSWLTVV.

V is TRBV7-9 and J is TRBJ2-3, with 9 bases aligning to TRBD2. The trim removed 5 bases at V and 9 bases at J, leaving 12 bases unmatched. The germline CDR1 and CDR2 sequences are SEHNR and FQNEAQ (reference sequence). The CDR3 has 15 residues. The CDR3 sequence is CASSPGVSGGDTQYF. CDR3 nucleotide sequence: TGTGCCAGCAGCCCTGGGGTTAGCGGGGGAGACACGCAGTATTTT.

This chain connects TRBV5-4 to TRBJ2-5, with D possibly matching TRBD2 (6 bases). Looked up from germline, CDR1 is SGHNT and CDR2 is YYREEE (reference sequence). The CDR3 sequence is 14 residues long. V was clipped by 0 bases and J by 7 bases, with 13 bases between them. The CDR3 loop reads CASSLAGLGGTQYF. CDR3 sequence (DNA): TGTGCCAGCAGCTTGGCGGGCCTGGGAGGGACCCAGTACTTC.

The table lists this clone with a count of one. This chain links TRBV9 with TRBJ2-1; D not resolved. Between the trimmed V and J ends, which lost 4 bases and 4 bases, there was a span of 9 bases. From germline, CDR1 is SGDLS and CDR2 YYNGEE. The CDR3 is 13 residues long. This CDR3 is CASSPRSYNEQFF. CDR3 coding DNA: TGTGCCAGCAGCCCCCGGAGTTACAATGAGCAGTTCTTC. Complete variable domain (other parts from reference TRBV9 and TRBJ2-1): DSGVTQTPKHLITATGQRVTLRCSPRSGDLSVYWYQQSLDQGLQFLIQYYNGEERAKGNILERFSAQQFPDLHSELNLSSLELGDSALYFCASSPRSYNEQFFGPGTRLTVL.

This chain uses TRBV9 with TRBJ2-2; a possible D gene is TRBD1 (5 bases). Per the germline V gene, CDR1 is SGDLS and CDR2 is YYNGEE. Trimming took off 2 bases at V and 2 bases at J, with 7 bases between the two ends. The CDR3 extends over 14 amino acids. The CDR3 region has the DNA TGTGCCAGCAGCGTCGGACAAAACACCGGGGAGCTGTTTTTT. It specifies CASSVGQNTGELFF.

The chain is built from TRBV7-6 and TRBJ2-1; 8 bases fit TRBD1. V shed 5 bases, J shed 6 bases, and the junction held 12 bases outside the gene matches. This CDR3 is built from 16 residues. The germline CDR1 and CDR2 sequences are SGHVS and FNYEAQ. The CDR3 spells CASSLGETGAGNEQFF. In nucleotides, the CDR3 is TGTGCCAGCAGCCTTGGGGAGACAGGGGCGGGCAATGAGCAGTTCTTC.

This rearrangement joins TRBV7-9 to TRBJ2-1, with 8 bases aligning to TRBD2. Germline-derived CDR1 and CDR2 are SEHNR and FQNEAQ (reference sequence). The CDR3 loop spans 19 amino acids. Trimming took 4 bases from V and 0 from J; bases not matched to a gene: 14. CDR3 in amino acids: CASSSNPVSGASSYNEQFF. For the CDR3, the DNA is TGTGCCAGCAGCTCCAACCCCGTTAGCGGGGCTAGCTCCTACAATGAGCAGTTCTTC.

This chain joins TRBV2 and TRBJ2-3; D is unresolved. V lost 10 bases and J 0 bases, leaving 23 bases between the germline ends. In germline, CDR1 is SNHLY, CDR2 FYNNEI. This CDR3 has 17 residues. The CDR3 here is CAILLRRHPGSTDTQYF. The CDR3 DNA follows: TGTGCCATCTTACTCCGAAGACACCCAGGCAGCACAGATACGCAGTATTTT.

The chain links TRBV9 to TRBJ2-7; D gene unclear. CDR1 and CDR2 (germline): SGDLS, YYNGEE. Trimming removed 0 bases from V and 2 bases from J, with 9 bases in between. This CDR3 is built from 14 residues. CDR3 DNA: TGTGCCAGCAGCGTAGACTTCGATACCTACGAGCAGTACTTC. It encodes CASSVDFDTYEQYF.